The 30 T cell receptor beta chains listed next were all sequenced from one sample in a study of blood T cells in healthy people across ages. With a J-beta primer mix and a sample-barcoded 5' primer, a second PCR ran about 7 to 12 cycles. From the 5' RACE reads, TCRdb called clonotypes with MiXCR, one entry per CDR3 protein. The table records more than 1,400,000 distinct CDR3 sequences, roughly 40% of them present only once. Specimen: blood. The receptors come from a young woman in good health.

The CDR3 sequence: CASSRLTGGGETQYF. CDR3 bases: TGTGCCAGCAGCAGATTGACAGGGGGCGGTGAGACCCAGTACTTC. V usage is TRBV9 and J usage is TRBJ2-5; 10 nucleotides agree with TRBD1. The CDR3 has 15 amino acids. V shed 4 bases and J 5 bases; nucleotides not matched to a gene: 8. Germline V gene data show CDR1 as SGDLS and CDR2 as YYNGEE.

This clonotype has ten or more counts. This chain links TRBV4-1 with TRBJ2-1, with 11 nucleotides matching TRBD1. There are 14 residues in the CDR3. Germline V gene data show CDR1 as MGHRA and CDR2 as YSYEKL. The junction had 1 base not matched to a gene; V was cut back by 3 bases and J by 6 bases. CDR3 protein: CASSQGQGVNEQFF. The CDR3 DNA is TGCGCCAGCAGCCAGGGACAGGGGGTCAATGAGCAGTTCTTC.

This clonotype has just a few counts. This sequence joins TRBV27 and TRBJ2-7, with D perhaps assigned TRBD1 or TRBD2 (5 bases each). Germline lookup yields CDR1 MNHEY and CDR2 SMNVEV (reference sequence). Trimming shortened V by 3 bases and J by 6 bases, and 15 bases separated the two germline ends. The CDR3 consists of 14 residues. The CDR3 loop is CASSLGPPVSEQYF. CDR3 DNA: TGTGCCAGCAGTTTGGGACCTCCTGTGTCCGAGCAGTACTTC.

The chain combines TRBV20-1 with TRBJ1-4; tentative D call: TRBD1 (5 bases). With 3 bases removed from V and 9 bases from J, the gap between germline ends came to 11 bases. Per germline, CDR1 DFQATT and CDR2 SNEGSKA (reference sequence). The CDR3 extends over 12 amino acids. The CDR3 loop reads CSASDGAKKLFF. The CDR3 bases are TGCAGTGCTAGTGACGGGGCAAAAAAACTGTTTTTT.

The V call is TRBV13, the J call TRBJ2-1; perhaps TRBD2 as D (5 bases). Germline CDR1 reads PRHDT; CDR2 reads FYEKMQ (reference sequence). Trimming removed 0 bases from V and 3 bases from J, with 12 bases in between. The CDR3 has 16 residues. Here the CDR3 DNA reads TGTGCCAGCAGCTTAGGGGGCGGGTTGCTCTACAATGAGCAGTTCTTC. Its translation is CASSLGGGLLYNEQFF.

Only one count was recorded for this clonotype. The rearrangement links TRBV12-3 or TRBV12-4 to TRBJ1-1; D is perhaps TRBD1 (6 bases). CDR3 length: 13 amino acids. The V end lost 6 bases, the J end lost 7 bases, and 15 bases lay between the germline ends. The CDR3 DNA is TGTGCCAGCAGCCTAACCCGGGACAATGAAGCTTTCTTT. Residues: CASSLTRDNEAFF.

The V and J genes are TRBV6-5 and TRBJ2-3, with 10 positions matching TRBD2. The V gene end was trimmed by 0 bases and the J gene end by 9 bases; junction bases not matched to a gene: 6. Looked up from germline, CDR1 is MNHEY and CDR2 is SVGAGI. This CDR3 is 15 amino acids long. In DNA form, the CDR3 reads TGTGCCAGCAGTTACTCTACTAGCGGGATAGGGACGCAGTATTTT. Its translation is CASSYSTSGIGTQYF.

This clonotype was picked up one time. This sequence joins TRBV4-1 and TRBJ2-2; 8 nucleotides align to TRBD1. The V gene end was trimmed by 1 base and the J gene end by 6 bases; junction bases not matched to a gene: 10. This CDR3 comprises 17 residues. CDR1 is MGHRA, CDR2 YSYEKL, per germline. The CDR3: CASSQVSPGQVPGELFF. CDR3 coding DNA: TGCGCCAGCAGCCAAGTGAGCCCGGGACAGGTCCCCGGGGAGCTGTTTTTT.

This chain uses TRBV30 with TRBJ2-1, with TRBD2 matching 16 bases. The CDR3 is 18 residues long. The J segment lost 0 bases and the V segment lost 0 bases, leaving 2 bases of the junction unmatched. Germline V lookup: CDR1 GTSNPN, CDR2 SVGIG (reference sequence). The CDR3 is CAWSVGTSGRGSYNEQFF. CDR3 DNA: TGTGCCTGGAGTGTCGGGACTAGCGGGAGGGGCTCCTACAATGAGCAGTTCTTC.

This clonotype has ten or more counts. J is TRBJ2-1 and V is TRBV2; D gene uncertain. The ends were cut back, 5 bases at V and 4 bases at J, with 9 bases in the middle. This CDR3 spans 13 amino acids. CDR1 SNHLY and CDR2 FYNNEI come from the germline V gene. The CDR3 nucleotides read TGTGCCAGCAGTTCAAATACGTACAATGAGCAGTTCTTC. It yields the protein CASSSNTYNEQFF. Together with reference TRBV2 and TRBJ2-1, the CDR3 gives the full variable domain: EPEVTQTPSHQVTQMGQEVILRCVPISNHLYFYWYRQILGQKVEFLVSFYNNEISEKSEIFDDQFSVERPDGSNFTLKIRSTKLEDSAMYFCASSSNTYNEQFFGPGTRLTVL.

This chain connects TRBV28 to TRBJ1-4; D is ambiguous. This CDR3 comprises 17 residues. V was clipped by 3 bases and J by 12 bases, with 26 bases between them. CDR1 and CDR2 (germline): MDHEN, SYDVKM. The CDR3 reads CASSFQAAPSRFGELFF. The CDR3, as DNA: TGTGCCAGCAGTTTCCAGGCTGCCCCTTCCCGTTTCGGGGAACTGTTTTTT.

This clonotype was seen many times. V is TRBV28 and J is TRBJ2-7, with D possibly matching TRBD2 (5 bases). V lost 0 bases to trimming and J lost 3 bases, with 6 bases between them. This CDR3 contains 13 residues. Germline V gives CDR1 MDHEN, CDR2 SYDVKM. The CDR3 protein is CASSLWGSYEQYF. In nucleotides, the CDR3 is TGTGCCAGCAGTTTATGGGGGAGCTACGAGCAGTACTTC.

This clonotype was detected ten times or more. The chain recombines TRBV10-2 with TRBJ2-1, with 7 bases identical to TRBD2. The CDR3 spans 15 residues. Germline-derived CDR1 and CDR2 are WSHSY and SAAADI. Trimming cost V 9 bases and J 9 bases; bases outside gene matches: 17. CDR3 DNA: TGCGCCAGTGGCGCCTTGGCGGGAGATATCAGTGAGCAGTTCTTC. Protein: CASGALAGDISEQFF.

The table lists this clonotype with a few counts. The V and J genes are TRBV20-1 and TRBJ2-7; no definite D call. The germline gives CDR1 DFQATT, CDR2 SNEGSKA (reference sequence). With 8 bases removed from V and 3 bases from J, the gap between germline ends came to 11 bases. The CDR3 loop spans 11 amino acids. The DNA of the CDR3 is TGCAGTACCCCGGTCGTCTACGAGCAGTACTTC. Its translation is CSTPVVYEQYF.

The chain combines TRBV20-1 with TRBJ1-1; 8 nucleotides align to TRBD1. Looked up from germline, CDR1 is DFQATT and CDR2 is SNEGSKA (reference sequence). The J segment lost 3 bases and the V segment lost 5 bases, leaving 5 bases of the junction unmatched. CDR3 size: 13 residues. The chain's CDR3 is CSALHRGDTEAFF. The CDR3 DNA reads as TGCAGTGCTCTCCACAGGGGGGACACTGAAGCTTTCTTT.

The CDR3: CATHRRGDPGNTIYF. CDR3 coding DNA: TGTGCCACCCACCGACGAGGGGACCCTGGAAACACCATATATTTT. V is TRBV6-5 and J is TRBJ1-3, with a possible D match to TRBD1 (5 bases). Germline CDR1 reads MNHEY; CDR2 reads SVGAGI. Trimming pared 10 bases from V and 2 bases from J, leaving 18 bases between. The CDR3 consists of 15 residues.

V usage is TRBV7-2 and J usage is TRBJ1-2, with a weak D call TRBD1 (5 bases). Germline CDR1 reads SGHTA; CDR2 reads FQGNSA. Between the trimmed V and J ends, which lost 5 bases and 7 bases, there was a span of 11 bases. The CDR3 has 12 amino acids. DNA for the CDR3: TGTGCCAGCAGCCCCGGGGGGGTTGGCTACACCTTC. Amino acid sequence: CASSPGGVGYTF.

This sequence joins TRBV27 and TRBJ2-7; D possibly uses TRBD1 or TRBD2 (5 bases each). Trimming shortened V by 5 bases and J by 4 bases, and 18 bases separated the two germline ends. From germline, CDR1 is MNHEY and CDR2 SMNVEV (reference sequence). The CDR3 runs to 15 residues. The CDR3 DNA reads TGTGCCAGCAGTGTACGCCGGGACCGATCATACGAGCAGTACTTC. Translation: CASSVRRDRSYEQYF.

V gene TRBV20-1 combines with J gene TRBJ1-2; possible D gene TRBD1, 5 bases. The CDR3 contains 16 residues. The V gene's germline CDR1 is DFQATT and CDR2 SNEGSKA (reference sequence). The V end was cut by 0 bases, the J end by 4 bases, with 18 bases between. The CDR3 loop is CSARDPSRGLGYGYTF. CDR3 sequence (DNA): TGCAGTGCTAGAGATCCGTCGAGGGGTCTTGGCTATGGCTACACCTTC.

The sample holds a few counts of this clonotype. The V and J genes are TRBV2 and TRBJ2-7; D might be TRBD2 (6 bases). This CDR3 has 13 residues. Germline V lookup: CDR1 SNHLY, CDR2 FYNNEI. Trimming pared 11 bases from V and 0 bases from J, leaving 14 bases between. CDR3 sequence reads: CAQERVLSYEQYF. The DNA for the CDR3 is TGTGCCCAGGAGCGGGTGCTCTCCTACGAGCAGTACTTC.

This clonotype was counted only a few times. The rearrangement links TRBV20-1 to TRBJ2-2; D gene ambiguous. The CDR3 covers 15 residues. Trimming cost V 1 base and J 1 base, with 10 bases left between them. Germline CDR1 DFQATT, CDR2 SNEGSKA (reference sequence). This chain's CDR3 is CSARGPAGNTGELFF. CDR3 nucleotides: TGCAGTGCTAGAGGCCCTGCTGGGAACACCGGGGAGCTGTTTTTT.

J is TRBJ2-1 and V is TRBV6-5; D is perhaps TRBD1 or TRBD2 (5 bases each). Germline CDR1 MNHEY, CDR2 SVGAGI. This CDR3 has 16 residues. Trimming cost V 2 bases and J 5 bases, with 16 bases left between them. CDR3 region: CASSYRRRGWNNEQFF. In DNA, the CDR3 is TGTGCCAGCAGTTACCGGCGTCGGGGCTGGAACAATGAGCAGTTCTTC.

This clonotype was counted only a few times. J is TRBJ1-1 and V is TRBV4-1, with TRBD1 matching over 7 bases. The length of the CDR3 is 15 residues. The V and J ends lost 3 bases and 6 bases, in that order; junction bases with no gene match: 10. Germline CDR1 and CDR2: MGHRA and YSYEKL. The CDR3 region has the DNA TGCGCCAGCAGCCACATGAAGACAGGGCCCTCTGAAGCTTTCTTT. It yields the protein CASSHMKTGPSEAFF.

As regards this clonotype: A much more abundant neighbour one base away suggests this may be a read error. The chain recombines TRBV29-1 with TRBJ1-2; unclear D gene. The germline CDR1 and CDR2 sequences are SQVTM and ANQGSEA. The CDR3 is made up of 11 amino acids. V dropped 7 bases and J dropped 2 bases, with 8 bases sitting between them. The chain's CDR3 is CSGAGNYGYTF. In DNA form, the CDR3 reads TGCAGCGGTGCCGGGAACTATGGCTACACCTTC.

About this clonotype itself: An end of the junction differs from the germline gene, which may be a read error. The chain links TRBV16 to TRBJ1-5; 12 bases line up with TRBD1. This CDR3 is built from 16 residues. CDR1 is KGHSY, CDR2 FQNENV, per germline. CDR3: CASSQLGGTGGAPQHF. As DNA, the CDR3 is TGTGCTAGCAGCCAACTTGGAGGGACAGGGGGCGCCCCCCAGCATTTT.

Concerning this clonotype: An end of the junction does not agree with germline; a read error may underlie this. The rearrangement joins TRBV27 to TRBJ1-2; D is perhaps TRBD1 (5 bases). CDR3 size: 15 residues. From germline, CDR1 is MNHEY and CDR2 SMNVEV (reference sequence). The CDR3 loop reads CAGSEKGSSNYGYTF. CDR3 in DNA: TGTGCCGGCAGTGAAAAGGGGTCTTCTAACTATGGCTACACCTTC.

A few counts support this clonotype. The chain carries TRBV29-1 and TRBJ1-1; tentatively, D is TRBD1 (6 bases). The V gene lost 3 bases and the J gene lost 4 bases, with 12 bases spanning the gap. Germline CDR1 is SQVTM and CDR2 is ANQGSEA. This CDR3 is built from 13 residues. CDR3: CSVDVGAGTEAFF. The CDR3, as DNA: TGCAGCGTTGATGTGGGGGCCGGCACTGAAGCTTTCTTT.

In regard to this clonotype: Its ends do not fully match the called genes, so a read error is possible. The V and J genes are TRBV11-2 and TRBJ2-4; a possible D gene is TRBD2 (6 bases). The end of the DNA aligns better with TRBJ2-7, so the J call may be wrong. The CDR3 contains 16 residues. CDR1 and CDR2 from the germline V gene are SGHAT and FQNNGV. Here the CDR3 DNA reads TGTACCAGCAGCTTATCCTACGGGAGTGCTCCCCACGAGCAGTACTTC. This gives the protein CTSSLSYGSAPHEQYF.

The CDR3, as DNA: TGCAGTGCTACCGGACTAGCGGAGCCCTACGAGCAGTACTTC. Residues: CSATGLAEPYEQYF. The chain carries TRBV20-1 and TRBJ2-7; TRBD2 matches 10 bases. This CDR3 spans 14 amino acids. V shed 4 bases, J shed 2 bases, and the junction held 5 bases outside the gene matches. CDR1 and CDR2 (germline): DFQATT, SNEGSKA (reference sequence).

This clonotype was detected once. V gene TRBV20-1 combines with J gene TRBJ1-4; TRBD1 matches 8 bases. The V segment lost 3 bases and the J segment 8 bases; nucleotides outside the gene matches: 5. In germline, CDR1 is DFQATT, CDR2 SNEGSKA (reference sequence). This CDR3 spans 13 amino acids. This chain's CDR3 is CSASRTGNEKLFF. Written as DNA, the CDR3 is TGCAGTGCTAGTAGGACAGGGAACGAAAAACTGTTTTTT.